This is a list of T cell receptor beta chains from one sample in a study of blood T cell repertoires in COVID-19. The assay was immunoSEQ multiplex PCR, and TCRdb's table has in-frame clones only and misses some. The data show some 100,000 clones, roughly 85% seen once. Sequencing was performed on peripheral blood. These receptors all come from a woman aged 70-85 years with active or convalescent COVID-19. Each CDR3 is given with its conserved first and last residue. The order of the fields is J gene, D gene, V gene, CDR3 protein. D genes are given only for firm matches.

j_call: TRBJ1-2
d_call: NA
v_call: TRBV5-1
cdr3_aa: CASSLGRGNNYGYTF

j_call: TRBJ2-1
d_call: TRBD1
v_call: TRBV6-5
cdr3_aa: CASSRGQTYNEQFF

j_call: TRBJ2-3
d_call: NA
v_call: TRBV5-1
cdr3_aa: CASSLEYGTWEYF

j_call: TRBJ1-1
d_call: TRBD1
v_call: TRBV7-2
cdr3_aa: CASSLRRPGQGATEAFF

j_call: TRBJ2-2
d_call: TRBD1
v_call: TRBV6-5
cdr3_aa: CASNKWTGGTGELFF

j_call: TRBJ1-6
d_call: NA
v_call: TRBV5-5
cdr3_aa: CASSLAESPLHF

j_call: TRBJ2-5
d_call: NA
v_call: TRBV4-1
cdr3_aa: CASSLYWGSQETQYF

j_call: TRBJ2-4
d_call: TRBD1
v_call: TRBV5-4
cdr3_aa: CASSLDDRANIQYF

j_call: TRBJ1-2
d_call: NA
v_call: TRBV12-3/TRBV12-4
cdr3_aa: CASSLQVNYGYTF

j_call: TRBJ2-5
d_call: TRBD1
v_call: TRBV18
cdr3_aa: CASSPYQGAEETQYF

j_call: TRBJ2-7
d_call: NA
v_call: TRBV30
cdr3_aa: CAWRGSYEQYF

j_call: TRBJ1-3
d_call: NA
v_call: TRBV5-8
cdr3_aa: CASSSLRSGNTIYF

j_call: TRBJ1-1
d_call: NA
v_call: TRBV2
cdr3_aa: CASSAGVSTEAFF

j_call: TRBJ1-2
d_call: TRBD1
v_call: TRBV6-6
cdr3_aa: CASSTGQGAGGYTF

j_call: TRBJ1-3
d_call: NA
v_call: TRBV19
cdr3_aa: CASTIDRPGNTIYF

j_call: TRBJ1-2
d_call: TRBD1
v_call: TRBV11-2
cdr3_aa: CASSQGVLGGYTF

j_call: TRBJ2-2
d_call: TRBD2
v_call: TRBV19
cdr3_aa: CASGTSINTGELFF

j_call: TRBJ1-1
d_call: NA
v_call: TRBV10-3
cdr3_aa: CAIRTGENTEAFF

j_call: TRBJ1-2
d_call: NA
v_call: TRBV7-9
cdr3_aa: CASSLIGAAGYGYTF

j_call: TRBJ1-2
d_call: TRBD1
v_call: TRBV24-1
cdr3_aa: CATSKPGQGIYGYTF

j_call: TRBJ2-5
d_call: TRBD1
v_call: TRBV14
cdr3_aa: CASSLQGDQETQYF

j_call: TRBJ2-7
d_call: TRBD1
v_call: TRBV7-2
cdr3_aa: CASSAGQGATREQYF

j_call: TRBJ1-4
d_call: TRBD1
v_call: TRBV2
cdr3_aa: CASRADRGREKLFF

j_call: TRBJ1-3
d_call: NA
v_call: TRBV3-1/TRBV3-2
cdr3_aa: CASSQEWSSGNTIYF

j_call: TRBJ1-1
d_call: TRBD1
v_call: TRBV27
cdr3_aa: CASSRTGAPGMNTEAFF

j_call: TRBJ1-2
d_call: TRBD1
v_call: TRBV7-9
cdr3_aa: CASSYTGGAEYGYTF

j_call: TRBJ2-1
d_call: TRBD1
v_call: TRBV28
cdr3_aa: CASTGQGVGEQFF

j_call: TRBJ1-2
d_call: NA
v_call: TRBV7-2
cdr3_aa: CASSLDTGTRNGYTF

j_call: TRBJ2-1
d_call: NA
v_call: TRBV12-3/TRBV12-4
cdr3_aa: CASIQGISDEQFF

j_call: TRBJ1-4
d_call: NA
v_call: TRBV2
cdr3_aa: CASSDRNEKLFF

j_call: TRBJ2-7
d_call: TRBD2
v_call: TRBV15
cdr3_aa: CATSRKTGLAGDEQYF

j_call: TRBJ1-4
d_call: NA
v_call: TRBV5-1
cdr3_aa: CASSPGGVANEKLFF

j_call: TRBJ2-7
d_call: NA
v_call: TRBV7-3
cdr3_aa: CASSLGPSSYEQYF

j_call: TRBJ2-1
d_call: TRBD2
v_call: TRBV7-9
cdr3_aa: CASSYGGAYNEQFF

j_call: TRBJ1-2
d_call: TRBD1
v_call: TRBV30
cdr3_aa: CAWSKTGNYGYTF

j_call: TRBJ1-5
d_call: TRBD1
v_call: TRBV6-6
cdr3_aa: CASSQAGQGGSVVPNQPQHF

j_call: TRBJ2-1
d_call: TRBD2
v_call: TRBV5-1
cdr3_aa: CASSSSGTSGGNEQFF

j_call: TRBJ2-1
d_call: NA
v_call: TRBV11-3
cdr3_aa: CASSLDRNQHEQFF

j_call: TRBJ2-1
d_call: NA
v_call: TRBV10-1
cdr3_aa: CASSIESSYNEQFF

j_call: TRBJ2-3
d_call: NA
v_call: TRBV16
cdr3_aa: CASSQSGASDTQYF

j_call: TRBJ2-5
d_call: TRBD2
v_call: TRBV27
cdr3_aa: CASSRLAGGLVETQYF

j_call: TRBJ1-4
d_call: NA
v_call: TRBV5-8
cdr3_aa: CASSLVGGSGNEKLFF

j_call: TRBJ2-5
d_call: NA
v_call: TRBV3-1/TRBV3-2
cdr3_aa: CASSQGVGTGNKETQYF